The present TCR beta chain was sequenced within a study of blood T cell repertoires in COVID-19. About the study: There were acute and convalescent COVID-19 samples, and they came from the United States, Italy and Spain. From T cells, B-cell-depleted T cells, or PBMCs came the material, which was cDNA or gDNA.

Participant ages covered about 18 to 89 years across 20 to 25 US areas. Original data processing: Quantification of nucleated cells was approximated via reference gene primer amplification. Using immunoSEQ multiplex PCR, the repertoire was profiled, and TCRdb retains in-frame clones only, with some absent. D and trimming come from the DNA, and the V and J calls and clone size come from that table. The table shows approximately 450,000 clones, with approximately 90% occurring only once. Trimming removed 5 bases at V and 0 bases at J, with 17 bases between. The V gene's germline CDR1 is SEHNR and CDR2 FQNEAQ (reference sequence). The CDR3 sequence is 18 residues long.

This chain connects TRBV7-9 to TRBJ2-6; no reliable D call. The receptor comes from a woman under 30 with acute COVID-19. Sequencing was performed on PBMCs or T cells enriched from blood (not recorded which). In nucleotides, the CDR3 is TGTGCCAGCAGCAAAACTCTTCCGAGGAACTCTGGGGCCAACGTCCTGACTTTC. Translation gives CASSKTLPRNSGANVLTF.